The 17 T cell receptor beta chains presented below share a single source sample, sequenced in a study of T cell changes during pregnancy in multiple sclerosis. Method: immunoSEQ multiplex PCR; TCRdb's copy keeps in-frame clones and lacks some. The table has about 51,000 clones, 85% to 95% seen once; the top ten hold 0.5% to 0.7%. This material consisted of CD4+ T cells from peripheral blood mononuclear cells, taken in the second trimester of pregnancy. These receptors were obtained from a female donor with multiple sclerosis, enrolled in a pregnancy study.

This clone was seen more than once but under ten times. The chain joins TRBV5-6 to TRBJ1-2, with D perhaps matching TRBD1 (5 bases). CDR3 length: 16 amino acids. Deletions cut 0 bases from V and 3 bases from J, with 15 bases between. Germline V gives CDR1 SGHDT, CDR2 YYEEEE. CDR3 in amino acids: CASSLAGGAAHYGYTF. In nucleotides, the CDR3 is TGTGCCAGCAGCTTGGCCGGAGGGGCGGCTCACTATGGCTACACCTTC.

The gene calls are TRBV18 and TRBJ2-3, with D perhaps matching TRBD1 (5 bases). The germline V gene encodes CDR1 KGHSH and CDR2 LQKENI. V dropped 3 bases and J dropped 4 bases, with 11 bases sitting between them. CDR3 length equals 14 residues. The CDR3 region is CASSPGRVADTQYF. The DNA for the CDR3 is TGTGCCAGCTCACCGGGCAGGGTTGCAGATACGCAGTATTTT.

This chain joins TRBV19 and TRBJ1-1, with 7 bases matching TRBD1. The CDR3 covers 14 residues. CDR1 LNHDA and CDR2 SQIVND come from the germline V gene (reference sequence). V lost 3 bases, J lost 5 bases, and 6 bases stayed unmatched. The CDR3 DNA is TGTGCCAGTAGTATCACAGGGGCAGGGACTGAAGCTTTCTTT. Amino acids: CASSITGAGTEAFF.

The chain links TRBV11-2 to TRBJ1-6; 7 bases agree with TRBD1. The CDR3 is 15 residues long. Per germline, CDR1 SGHAT and CDR2 FQNNGV. With V trimmed by 5 bases and J by 9 bases, 10 bases remained unmatched. CDR3: CASSQTGLNGSPLHF. CDR3 DNA: TGTGCCAGCAGCCAGACAGGGTTGAATGGTTCACCCCTCCACTTT.

Only one count was recorded for this clone. V and J are TRBV7-3 and TRBJ2-3, with TRBD2 matching 9 bases. V was clipped by 1 base and J by 6 bases; unmatched bases: 2. Per germline, CDR1 SGHTA and CDR2 FQGTGA. CDR3 size: 14 residues. DNA for the CDR3: TGTGCCAGCAGCTTAATAGGGACTAGCGATACGCAGTATTTT. It encodes CASSLIGTSDTQYF.

V usage is TRBV7-6 and J usage is TRBJ2-5; 9 nucleotides line up with TRBD1. The CDR3 is made up of 15 amino acids. The V gene end was trimmed by 5 bases and the J gene end by 5 bases; junction bases not matched to a gene: 9. CDR1 and CDR2 (germline): SGHVS, FNYEAQ. Here the CDR3 DNA reads TGTGCCAGCAGCAATACAGGGGGCGCGGCTGAGACCCAGTACTTC. Translated: CASSNTGGAAETQYF.

The rearrangement links TRBV5-6 to TRBJ1-2, with D maybe TRBD1 (5 bases). Trimming shortened V by 2 bases and J by 3 bases, and 11 bases separated the two germline ends. CDR1 is SGHDT, CDR2 YYEEEE, per germline. The CDR3 is 14 residues long. Written as DNA, the CDR3 is TGTGCCAGCAGCTTCCAAGGACAAGACTATGGCTACACCTTC. Its translation: CASSFQGQDYGYTF. Full variable domain (missing parts from reference TRBV5-6 and TRBJ1-2): DAGVTQSPTHLIKTRGQQVTLRCSPKSGHDTVSWYQQALGQGPQFIFQYYEEEERQRGNFPDRFSGHQFPNYSSELNVNALLLGDSALYLCASSFQGQDYGYTFGSGTRLTVV.

The chain couples TRBV9 to TRBJ1-3; 7 bases line up with TRBD1. V shed 0 bases and J 6 bases; nucleotides not matched to a gene: 9. From germline, CDR1 is SGDLS and CDR2 YYNGEE. The CDR3 length is 16 residues. CDR3 in amino acids: CASSVGRGQTLNTIYF. CDR3 coding DNA: TGTGCCAGCAGCGTAGGTAGGGGACAGACACTAAACACCATATATTTT.

This chain joins TRBV25-1 and TRBJ1-6, with D perhaps matching TRBD1 (5 bases). The V end lost 4 bases, the J end lost 6 bases, and 16 bases lay between the germline ends. There are 16 residues in the CDR3. Germline V lookup: CDR1 MGHDK, CDR2 SYGVNS. The CDR3: CASSVQGGGRNSPLHF. The CDR3 coding sequence is TGTGCCAGCAGTGTCCAAGGCGGGGGTCGTAATTCACCCCTCCACTTT.

V gene TRBV11-2 combines with J gene TRBJ1-2, with D perhaps matching TRBD1 (6 bases). CDR1 is SGHAT and CDR2 is FQNNGV in the germline V gene. Trimming stripped 3 bases from V and 6 bases from J, with 17 bases between. This CDR3 has 15 residues. CDR3 coding DNA: TGTGCCAGCAGCTTGGAACCAAACAGGGATGATGGCTACACCTTC. It codes for CASSLEPNRDDGYTF.

The chain joins TRBV2 to TRBJ2-6, with D possibly matching TRBD1 (5 bases). Deletions cut 5 bases from V and 1 base from J, with 9 bases between. CDR1 and CDR2 from the germline V gene are SNHLY and FYNNEI. This CDR3 region has 15 residues. CDR3 sequence reads: CASSPGKSGANVLTF. In nucleotides, the CDR3 is TGTGCCAGCAGTCCAGGGAAATCTGGGGCCAACGTCCTGACTTTC.

The rearrangement uses TRBV4-3 and TRBJ1-2, with 10 positions matching TRBD1. The CDR3 has 15 residues. Germline V gene data show CDR1 as LGHNA and CDR2 as YSLEER. Germline trimming cut 3 bases from V and 2 bases from J; bases unmatched to any gene: 3. This CDR3 reads CASSHRDRGNYGYTF. The CDR3 DNA follows: TGCGCCAGCAGCCACCGGGACAGGGGAAACTATGGCTACACCTTC.

This clone was seen a single time. The gene calls are TRBV9 and TRBJ2-5, with 12 nucleotides matching TRBD2. V lost 0 bases to trimming and J lost 4 bases; unmatched junction nucleotides: 10. The germline V gene has CDR1 SGDLS and CDR2 YYNGEE. The CDR3 has 18 residues. This CDR3 reads CASSVGPQTSGGRETQYF. The CDR3 DNA follows: TGTGCCAGCAGCGTAGGCCCTCAGACTAGCGGGGGTCGAGAGACCCAGTACTTC.

This chain links TRBV5-4 with TRBJ1-2, with 8 bases identical to TRBD1. Losses at the gene ends were 4 bases for V and 4 bases for J; bases not matched to a gene: 9. The CDR3 runs to 15 residues. The germline V gene encodes CDR1 SGHNT and CDR2 YYREEE (reference sequence). CDR3 nucleotides: TGTGCCAGCAGCGGGACAGGAGACCTTGCCTATGGCTACACCTTC. This codes for CASSGTGDLAYGYTF.

This chain links TRBV21-1 with TRBJ2-2; the table's TRBD2 call for D was not verified on the DNA. TRBV21-1 represents a pseudogene. The CDR3 is made up of 18 amino acids. Here the CDR3 reads CASSKHPMGLANTGELFF. In DNA, the CDR3 is TGTGCCAGCAGCAAACACCCGATGGGCCTAGCTAACACCGGGGAGCTGTTTTTT.

The chain combines TRBV30 with TRBJ2-7; D possibly corresponds to TRBD1 (5 bases). Germline assignment: CDR1 GTSNPN and CDR2 SVGIG (reference sequence). V was clipped by 3 bases and J by 2 bases, with 8 bases between them. The CDR3 runs to 12 residues. CDR3: CAWRSGTYEQYF. CDR3 nucleotides: TGTGCCTGGAGGTCAGGGACCTACGAGCAGTACTTC.

The V call is TRBV7-9, the J call TRBJ1-2; D remains ambiguous. Trimming removed 2 bases from V and 13 bases from J, with 14 bases in between. This CDR3 region has 12 residues. CDR1 SEHNR and CDR2 FQNEAQ come from the germline V gene (reference sequence). The CDR3: CASSLTSEGRTF. The CDR3 DNA sequence: TGTGCCAGCAGCTTAACATCTGAGGGTCGCACCTTC.